The T cell receptor (beta chain) described here comes from a study of T cell changes during pregnancy in multiple sclerosis. Repertoires were generated with immunoSEQ multiplex PCR, while TCRdb's copy carries only in-frame clones and drops some. The repertoire holds about 44,000 clones, with approximately 92% as singletons. Between the trimmed V and J ends, which lost 3 bases and 3 bases, there was a span of 9 bases. The CDR3 is 13 amino acids. Germline values: CDR1 MNHEY, CDR2 SMNVEV (reference sequence). The sample comprised peripheral blood. V and J are TRBV27 and TRBJ2-7; D is unresolved. The receptor comes from a female donor with multiple sclerosis, enrolled in a pregnancy study. CDR3 in DNA: TGTGCCAGCAGTTTGGAGCCGGACTACGAGCAGTACTTC. Translating it yields CASSLEPDYEQYF.